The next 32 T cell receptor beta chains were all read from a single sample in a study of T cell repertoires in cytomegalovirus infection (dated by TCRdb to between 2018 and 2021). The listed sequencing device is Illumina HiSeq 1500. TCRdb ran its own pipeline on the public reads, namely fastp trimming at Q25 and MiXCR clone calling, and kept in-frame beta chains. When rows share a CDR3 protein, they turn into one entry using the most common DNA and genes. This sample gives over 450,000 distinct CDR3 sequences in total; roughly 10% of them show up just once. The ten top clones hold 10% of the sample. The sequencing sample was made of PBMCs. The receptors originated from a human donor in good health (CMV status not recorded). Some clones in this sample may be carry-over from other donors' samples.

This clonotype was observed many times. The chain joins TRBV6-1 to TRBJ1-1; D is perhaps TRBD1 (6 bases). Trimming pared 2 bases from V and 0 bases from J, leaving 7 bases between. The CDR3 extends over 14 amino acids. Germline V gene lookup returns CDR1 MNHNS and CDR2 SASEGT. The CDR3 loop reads CASSETGLNTEAFF. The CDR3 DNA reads TGTGCCAGCAGTGAAACAGGGCTGAACACTGAAGCTTTCTTT.

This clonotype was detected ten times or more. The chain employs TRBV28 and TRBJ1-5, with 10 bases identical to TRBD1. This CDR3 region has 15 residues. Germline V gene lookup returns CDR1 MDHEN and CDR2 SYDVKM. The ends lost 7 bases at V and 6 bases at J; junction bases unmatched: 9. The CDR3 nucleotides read TGTGCCAGCATCCCGACAGGGGGCAGGGGTCAGCCCCAGCATTTT. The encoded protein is CASIPTGGRGQPQHF.

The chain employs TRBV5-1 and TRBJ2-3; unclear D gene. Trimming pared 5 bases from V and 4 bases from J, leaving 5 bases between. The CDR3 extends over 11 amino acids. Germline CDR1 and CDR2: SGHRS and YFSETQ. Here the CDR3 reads CASRGPDTQYF. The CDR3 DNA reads TGCGCCAGCAGGGGCCCAGATACGCAGTATTTT.

The CDR3 is CATSRERLNQPQHF. CDR3 DNA: TGTGCCACCAGCAGAGAGAGGTTAAATCAGCCCCAGCATTTT. This chain uses TRBV15 with TRBJ1-5; D is uncertain. There are 14 residues in the CDR3. The V gene's germline CDR1 is LNHNV and CDR2 YYDKDF (reference sequence). V dropped 0 bases and J dropped 4 bases, with 7 bases sitting between them. The full variable domain, rest sourced from reference TRBV15 and TRBJ1-5, is DAMVIQNPRYQVTQFGKPVTLSCSQTLNHNVMYWYQQKSSQAPKLLFHYYDKDFNNEADTPDNFQSRRPNTSFCFLDIRSPGLGDTAMYLCATSRERLNQPQHFGDGTRLSIL.

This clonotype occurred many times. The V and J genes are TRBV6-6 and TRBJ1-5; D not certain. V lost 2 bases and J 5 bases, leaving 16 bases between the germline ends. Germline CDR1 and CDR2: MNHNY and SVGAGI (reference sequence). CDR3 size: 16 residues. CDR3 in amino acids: CASSYNRIIKDQPQHF. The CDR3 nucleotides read TGTGCCAGCAGTTACAACCGTATTATTAAGGATCAGCCCCAGCATTTT.

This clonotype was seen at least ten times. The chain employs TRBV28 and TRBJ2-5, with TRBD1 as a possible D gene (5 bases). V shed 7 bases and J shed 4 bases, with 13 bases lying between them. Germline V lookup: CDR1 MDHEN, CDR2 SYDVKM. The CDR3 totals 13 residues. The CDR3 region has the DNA TGTGCCAGCAAAACTTCGACAGCAGAGACCCAGTACTTC. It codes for CASKTSTAETQYF. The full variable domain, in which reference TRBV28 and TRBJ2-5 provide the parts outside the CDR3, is DVKVTQSSRYLVKRTGEKVFLECVQDMDHENMFWYRQDPGLGLRLIYFSYDVKMKEKGDIPEGYSVSREKKERFSLILESASTNQTSMYLCASKTSTAETQYFGPGTRLLVL.

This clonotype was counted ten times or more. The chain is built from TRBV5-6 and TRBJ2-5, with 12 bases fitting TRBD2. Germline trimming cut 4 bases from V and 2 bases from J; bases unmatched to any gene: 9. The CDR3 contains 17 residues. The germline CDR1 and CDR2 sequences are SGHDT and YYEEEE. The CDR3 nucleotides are TGTGCCAGCAGCCGTCGGACTAGCGGGAAAGTACAAGAGACCCAGTACTTC. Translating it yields CASSRRTSGKVQETQYF.

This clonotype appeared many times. CDR3 nucleotide sequence: TGTGCCAGCAGCTTGACTAGGGGAATAACCTACGAGCAGTACTTC. Its translation is CASSLTRGITYEQYF. The V gene is TRBV7-9, the J gene TRBJ2-7; tentatively, D is TRBD2 (6 bases). Per germline, CDR1 SEHNR and CDR2 FQNEAQ (reference sequence). V lost 3 bases to trimming and J lost 2 bases, with 14 bases between them. This CDR3 has 15 amino acids.

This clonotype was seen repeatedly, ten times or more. DNA for the CDR3: TGTGCCAGCAGCCCTCTCGAGGGGATTAGCTCCTCTGAAGCTTTCTTT. This sequence encodes CASSPLEGISSSEAFF. V is TRBV7-6 and J is TRBJ1-1, with D maybe TRBD1 (5 bases). The V and J ends lost 5 bases and 6 bases respectively, with 22 bases between them. The germline gives CDR1 SGHVS, CDR2 FNYEAQ. This CDR3 spans 16 amino acids. Filled out from reference TRBV7-6 and TRBJ1-1, the complete variable domain reads GAGVSQSPRYKVTKRGQDVALRCDPISGHVSLYWYRQALGQGPEFLTYFNYEAQQDKSGLPNDRFSAERPEGSISTLTIQRTEQRDSAMYRCASSPLEGISSSEAFFGQGTRLTVV.

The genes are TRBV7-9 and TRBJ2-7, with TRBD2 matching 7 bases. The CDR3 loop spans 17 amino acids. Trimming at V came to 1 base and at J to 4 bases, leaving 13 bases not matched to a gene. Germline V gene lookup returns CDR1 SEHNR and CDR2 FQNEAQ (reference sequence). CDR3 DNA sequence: TGTGCCAGCAGCTTAGGGGGGGGACGGACGGACCCGTACGAGCAGTACTTC. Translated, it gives CASSLGGGRTDPYEQYF.

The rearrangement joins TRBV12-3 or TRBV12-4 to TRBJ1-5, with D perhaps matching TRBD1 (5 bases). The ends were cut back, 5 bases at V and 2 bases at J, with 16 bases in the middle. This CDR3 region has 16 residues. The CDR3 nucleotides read TGTGCCAGCAGTGAGGGACTCCTCTACGGCAATCAGCCCCAGCATTTT. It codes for CASSEGLLYGNQPQHF.

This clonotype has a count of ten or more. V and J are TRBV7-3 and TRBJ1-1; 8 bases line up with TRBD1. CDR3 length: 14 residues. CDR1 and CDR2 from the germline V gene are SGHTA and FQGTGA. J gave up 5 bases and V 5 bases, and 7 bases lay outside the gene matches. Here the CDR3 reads CASSPSGGGTEAFF. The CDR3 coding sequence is TGTGCCAGCAGCCCCTCAGGGGGCGGGACTGAAGCTTTCTTT. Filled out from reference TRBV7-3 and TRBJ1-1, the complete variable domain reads GAGVSQTPSNKVTEKGKYVELRCDPISGHTALYWYRQSLGQGPEFLIYFQGTGAADDSGLPNDRFFAVRPEGSVSTLKIQRTERGDSAVYLCASSPSGGGTEAFFGQGTRLTVV.

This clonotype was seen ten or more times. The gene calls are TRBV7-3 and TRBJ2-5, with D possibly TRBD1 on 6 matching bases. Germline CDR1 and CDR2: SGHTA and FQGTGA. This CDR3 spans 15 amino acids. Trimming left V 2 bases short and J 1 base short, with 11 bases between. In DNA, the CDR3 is TGTGCCAGCAGCTTATTGATGGGGGCCCAAGAGACCCAGTACTTC. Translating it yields CASSLLMGAQETQYF.

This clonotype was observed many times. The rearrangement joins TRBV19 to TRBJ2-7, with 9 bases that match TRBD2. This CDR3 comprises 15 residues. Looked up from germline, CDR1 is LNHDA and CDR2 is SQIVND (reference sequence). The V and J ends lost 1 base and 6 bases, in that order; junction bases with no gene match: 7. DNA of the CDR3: TGTGCCAGTAGTATAGTAGATAGCGGGAGTTCCGAGCAGTACTTC. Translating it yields CASSIVDSGSSEQYF.

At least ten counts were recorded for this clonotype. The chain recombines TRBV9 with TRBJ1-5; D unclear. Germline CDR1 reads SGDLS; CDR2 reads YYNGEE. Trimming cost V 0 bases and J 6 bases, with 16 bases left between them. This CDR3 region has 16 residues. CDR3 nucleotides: TGTGCCAGCAGCGTAGATCCGGACCCCCATGGTCAGCCCCAGCATTTT. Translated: CASSVDPDPHGQPQHF.

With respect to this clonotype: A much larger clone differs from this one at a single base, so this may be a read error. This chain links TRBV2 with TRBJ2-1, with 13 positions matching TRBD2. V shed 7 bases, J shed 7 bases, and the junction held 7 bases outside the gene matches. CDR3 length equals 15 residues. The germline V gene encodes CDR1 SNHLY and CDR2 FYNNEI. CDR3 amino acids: CASKWLTSGRNEQFF. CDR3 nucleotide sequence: TGTGCCAGCAAATGGTTGACTAGCGGGAGGAATGAGCAGTTCTTC.

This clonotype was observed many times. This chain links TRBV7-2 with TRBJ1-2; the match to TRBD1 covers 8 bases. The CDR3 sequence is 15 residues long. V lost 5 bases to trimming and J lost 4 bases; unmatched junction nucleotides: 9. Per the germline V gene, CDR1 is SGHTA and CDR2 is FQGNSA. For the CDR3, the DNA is TGTGCCAGCAGCCTCCGAGACAGGGGTTTCTATGGCTACACCTTC. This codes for CASSLRDRGFYGYTF. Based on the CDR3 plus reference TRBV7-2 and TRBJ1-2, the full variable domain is GAGVSQSPSNKVTEKGKDVELRCDPISGHTALYWYRQSLGQGLEFLIYFQGNSAPDKSGLPSDRFSAERTGGSVSTLTIQRTQQEDSAVYLCASSLRDRGFYGYTFGSGTRLTVV.

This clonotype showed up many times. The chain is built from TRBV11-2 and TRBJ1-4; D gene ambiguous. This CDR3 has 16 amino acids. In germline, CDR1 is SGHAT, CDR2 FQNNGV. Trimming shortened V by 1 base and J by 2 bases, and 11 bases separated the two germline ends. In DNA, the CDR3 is TGTGCCAGCAGCTTAGCCCCGGGTGGCACTAATGAAAAACTGTTTTTT. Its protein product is CASSLAPGGTNEKLFF.

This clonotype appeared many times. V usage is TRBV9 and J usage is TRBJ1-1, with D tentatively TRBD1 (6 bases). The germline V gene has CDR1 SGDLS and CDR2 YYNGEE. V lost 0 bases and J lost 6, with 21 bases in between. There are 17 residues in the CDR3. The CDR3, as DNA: TGTGCCAGCAGCGTAGAAGAACGTAAGGGGGGTTTGGCTGAAGCTTTCTTT. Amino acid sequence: CASSVEERKGGLAEAFF. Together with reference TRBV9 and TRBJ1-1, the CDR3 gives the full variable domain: DSGVTQTPKHLITATGQRVTLRCSPRSGDLSVYWYQQSLDQGLQFLIQYYNGEERAKGNILERFSAQQFPDLHSELNLSSLELGDSALYFCASSVEERKGGLAEAFFGQGTRLTVV.

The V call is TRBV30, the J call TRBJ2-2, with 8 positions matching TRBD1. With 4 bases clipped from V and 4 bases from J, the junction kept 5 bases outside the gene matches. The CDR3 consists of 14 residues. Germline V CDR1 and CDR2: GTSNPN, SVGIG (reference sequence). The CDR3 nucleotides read TGTGCCTGGACAGGGGGCATGGGCACCGGGGAGCTGTTTTTT. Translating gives CAWTGGMGTGELFF.

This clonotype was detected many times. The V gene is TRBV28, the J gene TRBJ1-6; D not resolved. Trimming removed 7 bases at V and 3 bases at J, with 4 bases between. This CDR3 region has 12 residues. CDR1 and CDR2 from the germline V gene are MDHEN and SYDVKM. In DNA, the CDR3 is TGTGCCAGCAACATCTATAATTCACCCCTCCACTTT. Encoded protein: CASNIYNSPLHF.

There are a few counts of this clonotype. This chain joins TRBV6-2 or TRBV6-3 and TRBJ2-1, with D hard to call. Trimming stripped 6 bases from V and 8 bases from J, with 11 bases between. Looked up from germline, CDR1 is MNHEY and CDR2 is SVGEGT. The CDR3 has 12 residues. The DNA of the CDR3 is TGTGCCAGCAGAACCCGTCGGGATGAGCAGTTCTTC. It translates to CASRTRRDEQFF.

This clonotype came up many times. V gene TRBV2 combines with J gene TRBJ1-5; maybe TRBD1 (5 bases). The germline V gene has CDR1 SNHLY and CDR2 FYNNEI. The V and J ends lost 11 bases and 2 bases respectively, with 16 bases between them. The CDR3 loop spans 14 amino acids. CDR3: CASGREEGNQPQHF. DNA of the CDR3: TGTGCCTCGGGCAGGGAGGAGGGCAATCAGCCCCAGCATTTT.

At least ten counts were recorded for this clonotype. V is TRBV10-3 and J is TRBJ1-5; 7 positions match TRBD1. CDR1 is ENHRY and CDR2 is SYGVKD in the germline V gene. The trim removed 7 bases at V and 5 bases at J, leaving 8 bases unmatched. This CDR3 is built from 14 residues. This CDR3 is CAITSDRRDQPQHF. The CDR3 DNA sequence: TGTGCCATCACCTCGGACAGGCGGGATCAGCCCCAGCATTTT.

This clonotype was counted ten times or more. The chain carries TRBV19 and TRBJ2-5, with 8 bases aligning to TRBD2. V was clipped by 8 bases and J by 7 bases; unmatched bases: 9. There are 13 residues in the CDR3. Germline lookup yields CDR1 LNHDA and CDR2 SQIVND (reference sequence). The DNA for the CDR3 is TGTGCCAGTCATCCTAGCGGGTCCGGGACCCAGTACTTC. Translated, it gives CASHPSGSGTQYF.

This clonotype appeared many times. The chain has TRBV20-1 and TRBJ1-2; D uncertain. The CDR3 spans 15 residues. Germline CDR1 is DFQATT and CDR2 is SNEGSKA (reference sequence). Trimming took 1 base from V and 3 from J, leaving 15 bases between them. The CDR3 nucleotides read TGCAGTGCTAGAGTCCTAATTGCGGGATACTATGGCTACACCTTC. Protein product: CSARVLIAGYYGYTF.

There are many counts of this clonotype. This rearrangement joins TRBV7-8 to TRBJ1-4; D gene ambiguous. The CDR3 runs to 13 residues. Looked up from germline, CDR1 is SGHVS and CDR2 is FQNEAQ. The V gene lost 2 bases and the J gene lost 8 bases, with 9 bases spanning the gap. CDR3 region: CASSLFAEEKLFF. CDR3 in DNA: TGTGCCAGCAGCTTATTTGCGGAGGAAAAACTGTTTTTT. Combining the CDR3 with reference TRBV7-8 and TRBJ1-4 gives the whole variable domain GAGVSQSPRYKVAKRGQDVALRCDPISGHVSLFWYQQALGQGPEFLTYFQNEAQLDKSGLPSDRFFAERPEGSVSTLKIQRTQQEDSAVYLCASSLFAEEKLFFGSGTQLSVL.

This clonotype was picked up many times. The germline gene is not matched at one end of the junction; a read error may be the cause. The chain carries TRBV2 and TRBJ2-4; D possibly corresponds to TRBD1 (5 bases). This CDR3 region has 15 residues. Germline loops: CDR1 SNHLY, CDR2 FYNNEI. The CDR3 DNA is TGTGCCAGCAGCGAAGACAGACTAGCCAAAAACATTCAGTACTTC. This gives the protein CASSEDRLAKNIQYF.

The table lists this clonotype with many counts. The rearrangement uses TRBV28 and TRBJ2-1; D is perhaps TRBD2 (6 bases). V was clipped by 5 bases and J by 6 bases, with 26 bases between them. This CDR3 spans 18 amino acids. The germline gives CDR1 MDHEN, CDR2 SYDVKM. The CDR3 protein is CASSPPRGLQRGGNEQFF. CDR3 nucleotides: TGTGCCAGCAGTCCCCCACGGGGACTCCAGCGCGGAGGCAATGAGCAGTTCTTC.

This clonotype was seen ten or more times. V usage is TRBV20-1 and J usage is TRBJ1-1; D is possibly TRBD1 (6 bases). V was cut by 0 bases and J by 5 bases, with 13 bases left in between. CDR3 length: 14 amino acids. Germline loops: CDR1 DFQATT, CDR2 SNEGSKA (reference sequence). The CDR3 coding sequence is TGCAGTGCTAGAGATTTGGACAGTTTGACTGAAGCTTTCTTT. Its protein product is CSARDLDSLTEAFF.

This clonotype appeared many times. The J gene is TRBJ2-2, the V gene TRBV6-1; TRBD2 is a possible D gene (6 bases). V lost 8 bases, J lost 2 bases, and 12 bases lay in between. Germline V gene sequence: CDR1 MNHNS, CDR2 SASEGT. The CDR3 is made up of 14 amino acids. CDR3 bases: TGTGCCAGCGGATCCGGGGGTAACACCGGGGAGCTGTTTTTT. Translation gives CASGSGGNTGELFF.

The CDR3 reads CASSPEGRNYGYTF. The CDR3 nucleotides are TGTGCCAGCTCACCAGAGGGGAGGAACTATGGCTACACCTTC. The rearrangement joins TRBV18 to TRBJ1-2, with a tentative D call TRBD1 (5 bases). V was cut by 2 bases and J by 2 bases, with 9 bases left in between. The CDR3 is 14 residues long. Germline V gene sequence: CDR1 KGHSH, CDR2 LQKENI.